This paragraph reports one T cell receptor beta chain. Its cognate antigen is unknown. This sample was included in a study of Ad26.COV2.S vaccination and SARS-CoV-2 variants. Broader study findings: Greater spike-specific TCR breadth was seen in vaccine recipients than in placebo recipients.

CDR1 MNHEY and CDR2 SMNVEV come from the germline V gene (reference sequence). V shed 1 base, J shed 3 bases, and the junction held 7 bases outside the gene matches. This CDR3 contains 17 residues. Treatment noted: some 20 received Ad26.COV2.S at low or high dose, single or two shots; 5 received placebo; per-sample allocation not given. Vaccine and placebo recipients were sampled on day 63 after the first injection. Expression of Wuhan-strain SARS-CoV-2 spike came from the Ad26 vector that formed the vaccine. Sequenced by immunoSEQ multiplex PCR; TCRdb stores in-frame clones only, minus some. The table includes 380,000 or so clones, roughly 89% detected once.

The input for sequencing was peripheral blood, taken in a trial of Ad26.COV2.S vaccine versus placebo. This TCR derives from a person between 18 and 60 years old who received the Ad26.COV2.S COVID-19 vaccine or a placebo. The rearrangement joins TRBV27 to TRBJ2-7, with 12 bases lining up with TRBD2. DNA for the CDR3: TGTGCCAGCAGTTTATTGGCTAGCGGGAGGGCCGTCTACGAGCAGTACTTC. Its translation is CASSLLASGRAVYEQYF.